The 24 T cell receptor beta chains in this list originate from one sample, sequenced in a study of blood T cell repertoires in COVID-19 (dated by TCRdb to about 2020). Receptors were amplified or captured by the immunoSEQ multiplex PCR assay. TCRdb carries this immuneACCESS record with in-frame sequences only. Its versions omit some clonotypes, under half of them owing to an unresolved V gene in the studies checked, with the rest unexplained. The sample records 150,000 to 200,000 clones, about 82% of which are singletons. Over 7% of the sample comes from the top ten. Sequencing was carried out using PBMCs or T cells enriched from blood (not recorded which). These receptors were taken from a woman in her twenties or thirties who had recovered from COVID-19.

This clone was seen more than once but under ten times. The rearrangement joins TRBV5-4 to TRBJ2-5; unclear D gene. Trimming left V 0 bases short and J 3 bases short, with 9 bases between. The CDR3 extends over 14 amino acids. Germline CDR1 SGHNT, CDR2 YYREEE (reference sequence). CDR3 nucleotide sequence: TGTGCCAGCAGCTTGGGGGCAGACAAAGAGACCCAGTACTTC. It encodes CASSLGADKETQYF.

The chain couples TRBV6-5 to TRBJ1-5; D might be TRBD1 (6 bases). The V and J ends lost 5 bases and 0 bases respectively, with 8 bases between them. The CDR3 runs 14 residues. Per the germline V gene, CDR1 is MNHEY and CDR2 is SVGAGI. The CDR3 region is CASSTGFSNQPQHF. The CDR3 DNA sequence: TGTGCCAGCAGTACAGGGTTTAGCAATCAGCCCCAGCATTTT.

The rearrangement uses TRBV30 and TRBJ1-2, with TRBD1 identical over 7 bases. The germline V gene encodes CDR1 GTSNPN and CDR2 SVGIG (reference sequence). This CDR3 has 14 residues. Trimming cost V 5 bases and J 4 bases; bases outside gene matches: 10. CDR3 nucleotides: TGTGCCTGGCTCCCGAGACAGGGTGGCTATGGCTACACCTTC. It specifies CAWLPRQGGYGYTF.

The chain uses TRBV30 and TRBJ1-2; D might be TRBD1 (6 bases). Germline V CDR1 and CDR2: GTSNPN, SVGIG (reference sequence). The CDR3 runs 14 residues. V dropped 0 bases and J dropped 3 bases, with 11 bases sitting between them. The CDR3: CAWSVLWGHYGYTF. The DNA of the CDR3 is TGTGCCTGGAGTGTACTTTGGGGGCACTATGGCTACACCTTC.

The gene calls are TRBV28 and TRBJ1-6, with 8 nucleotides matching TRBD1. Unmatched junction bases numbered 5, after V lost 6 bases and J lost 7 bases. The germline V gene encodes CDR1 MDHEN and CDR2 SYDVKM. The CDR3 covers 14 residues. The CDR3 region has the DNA TGTGCCAGCAGAAGGACAGGGAGGAATTCACCCCTCCACTTT. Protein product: CASRRTGRNSPLHF.

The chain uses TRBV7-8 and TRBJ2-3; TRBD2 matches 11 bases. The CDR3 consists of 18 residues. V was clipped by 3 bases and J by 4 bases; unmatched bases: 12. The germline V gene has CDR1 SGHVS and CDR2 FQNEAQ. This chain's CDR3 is CASSLDFSGRGFADTQYF. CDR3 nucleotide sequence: TGTGCCAGCAGCTTGGATTTTAGCGGGAGGGGGTTCGCAGATACGCAGTATTTT.

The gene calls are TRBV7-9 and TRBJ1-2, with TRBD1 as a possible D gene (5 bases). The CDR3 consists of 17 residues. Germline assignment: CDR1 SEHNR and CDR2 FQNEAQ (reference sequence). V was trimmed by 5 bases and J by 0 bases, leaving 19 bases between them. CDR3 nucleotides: TGTGCCAGCAGCACCTGGGTGGGGCCTTTAGCTAACTATGGCTACACCTTC. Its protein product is CASSTWVGPLANYGYTF.

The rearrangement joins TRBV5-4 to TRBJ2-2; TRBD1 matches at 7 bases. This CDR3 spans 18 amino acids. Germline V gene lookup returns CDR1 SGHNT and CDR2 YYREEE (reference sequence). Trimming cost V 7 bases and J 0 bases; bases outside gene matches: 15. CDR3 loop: CASGPQAGGTANTGELFF. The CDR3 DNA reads TGTGCCAGCGGTCCCCAGGCAGGGGGTACCGCGAACACCGGGGAGCTGTTTTTT.

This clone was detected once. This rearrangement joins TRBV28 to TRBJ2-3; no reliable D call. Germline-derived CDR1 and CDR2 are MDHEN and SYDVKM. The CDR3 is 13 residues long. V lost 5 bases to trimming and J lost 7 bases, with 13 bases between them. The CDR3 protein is CASSPPAANTQYF. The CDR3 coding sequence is TGTGCCAGCAGTCCCCCCGCGGCAAATACGCAGTATTTT.

The CDR3 sequence is CASSSPSPRGRGRNTDTQYF. DNA of the CDR3: TGTGCCAGCAGTTCGCCCTCCCCGAGGGGCAGGGGACGGAACACAGATACGCAGTATTTT. V is TRBV28 and J is TRBJ2-3, with a weak D call TRBD1 (6 bases). V lost 4 bases, J lost 2 bases, and 28 bases lay in between. There are 20 residues in the CDR3. Germline lookup yields CDR1 MDHEN and CDR2 SYDVKM.

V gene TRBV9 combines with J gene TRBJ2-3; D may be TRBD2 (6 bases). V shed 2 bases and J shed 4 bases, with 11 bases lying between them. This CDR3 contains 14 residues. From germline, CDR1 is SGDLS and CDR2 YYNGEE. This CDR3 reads CASSVKGEADTQYF. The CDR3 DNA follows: TGTGCCAGCAGCGTTAAAGGGGAGGCAGATACGCAGTATTTT.

CDR3 in amino acids: CASRITGDTGELFF. As DNA, the CDR3 is TGTGCCAGCAGAATAACAGGGGACACCGGGGAGCTGTTTTTT. The J gene is TRBJ2-2, the V gene TRBV7-6; 7 bases agree with TRBD1. The CDR3 is 14 amino acids. The germline V gene encodes CDR1 SGHVS and CDR2 FNYEAQ. Trimming at V came to 6 bases and at J to 3 bases, leaving 4 bases not matched to a gene. The variable domain in full, with the rest retrieved from reference TRBV7-6 and TRBJ2-2, is GAGVSQSPRYKVTKRGQDVALRCDPISGHVSLYWYRQALGQGPEFLTYFNYEAQQDKSGLPNDRFSAERPEGSISTLTIQRTEQRDSAMYRCASRITGDTGELFFGEGSRLTVL.

CDR3 nucleotides: TGTGCCAGCAGCGCTGGGATAGCGCCCGGCGAGACCCAGTACTTC. It codes for CASSAGIAPGETQYF. V usage is TRBV9 and J usage is TRBJ2-5; maybe TRBD2 (5 bases). This CDR3 region has 15 residues. Per germline, CDR1 SGDLS and CDR2 YYNGEE. V shed 3 bases and J shed 5 bases, with 17 bases lying between them.

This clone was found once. CDR3 nucleotide sequence: TGTGCCAGCTCAGTAGGGGCAGGGGGCCTGGCTGAAGCTTTCTTT. Its translation: CASSVGAGGLAEAFF. The chain has TRBV18 and TRBJ1-1; 8 bases are a match to TRBD1. Germline V CDR1 and CDR2: KGHSH, LQKENI. V was clipped by 5 bases and J by 6 bases; unmatched bases: 11. The CDR3 length is 15 residues.

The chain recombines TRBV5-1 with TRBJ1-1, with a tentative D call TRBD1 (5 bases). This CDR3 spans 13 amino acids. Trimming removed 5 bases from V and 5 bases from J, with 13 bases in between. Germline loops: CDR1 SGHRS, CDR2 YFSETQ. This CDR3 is CASRGVGWTEAFF. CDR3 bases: TGCGCCAGCAGAGGGGTGGGGTGGACTGAAGCTTTCTTT.

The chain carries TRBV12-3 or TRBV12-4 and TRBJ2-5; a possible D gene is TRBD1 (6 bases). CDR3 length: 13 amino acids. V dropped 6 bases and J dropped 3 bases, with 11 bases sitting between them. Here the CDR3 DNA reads TGTGCCAGCAGCCTAGAGGGGGAAGAGACCCAGTACTTC. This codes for CASSLEGEETQYF.

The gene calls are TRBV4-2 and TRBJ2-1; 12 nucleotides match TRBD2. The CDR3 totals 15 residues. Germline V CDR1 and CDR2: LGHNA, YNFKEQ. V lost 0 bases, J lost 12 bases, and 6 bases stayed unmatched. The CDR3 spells CASSQDLLAGGGQFF. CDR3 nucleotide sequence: TGTGCCAGCAGCCAAGATCTACTAGCGGGAGGTGGGCAGTTCTTC.

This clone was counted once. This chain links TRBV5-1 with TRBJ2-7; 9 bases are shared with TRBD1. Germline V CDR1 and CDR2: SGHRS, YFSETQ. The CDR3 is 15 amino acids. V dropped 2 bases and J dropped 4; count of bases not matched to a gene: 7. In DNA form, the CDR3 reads TGCGCCAGCAGCTTCTCCACAGGGGGCTATTACGAGCAGTACTTC. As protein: CASSFSTGGYYEQYF.

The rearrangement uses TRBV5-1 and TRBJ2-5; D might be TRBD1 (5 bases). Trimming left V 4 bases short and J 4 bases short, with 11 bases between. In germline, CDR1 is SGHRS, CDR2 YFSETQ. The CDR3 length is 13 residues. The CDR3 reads CASSQTVAETQYF. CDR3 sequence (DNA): TGCGCCAGCAGCCAGACAGTCGCAGAGACCCAGTACTTC.

CDR3 amino acids: CASLGTAIQYF. In DNA form, the CDR3 reads TGTGCCAGCCTCGGGACAGCGATCCAGTATTTT. The V gene is TRBV2, the J gene TRBJ2-3; 7 nucleotides match TRBD1. CDR1 is SNHLY and CDR2 is FYNNEI in the germline V gene. This CDR3 comprises 11 residues. The junction had 8 bases not matched to a gene; V was cut back by 8 bases and J by 12 bases. Full variable domain (outside the CDR3, taken from reference TRBV2 and TRBJ2-3): EPEVTQTPSHQVTQMGQEVILRCVPISNHLYFYWYRQILGQKVEFLVSFYNNEISEKSEIFDDQFSVERPDGSNFTLKIRSTKLEDSAMYFCASLGTAIQYFGPGTRLTVL.

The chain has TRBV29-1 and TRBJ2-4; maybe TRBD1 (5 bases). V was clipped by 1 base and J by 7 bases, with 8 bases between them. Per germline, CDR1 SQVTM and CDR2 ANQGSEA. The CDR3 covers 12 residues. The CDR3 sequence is CSVEGTGNIQYF. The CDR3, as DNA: TGCAGCGTTGAAGGTACAGGTAACATTCAGTACTTC.

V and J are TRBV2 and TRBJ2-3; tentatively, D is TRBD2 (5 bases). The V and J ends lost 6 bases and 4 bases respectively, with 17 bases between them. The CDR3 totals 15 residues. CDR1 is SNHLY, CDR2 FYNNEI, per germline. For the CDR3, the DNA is TGTGCCAGCAGGGCCTCAACTAGAAAGTCAGATACGCAGTATTTT. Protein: CASRASTRKSDTQYF. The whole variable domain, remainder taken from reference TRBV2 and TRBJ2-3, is EPEVTQTPSHQVTQMGQEVILRCVPISNHLYFYWYRQILGQKVEFLVSFYNNEISEKSEIFDDQFSVERPDGSNFTLKIRSTKLEDSAMYFCASRASTRKSDTQYFGPGTRLTVL.

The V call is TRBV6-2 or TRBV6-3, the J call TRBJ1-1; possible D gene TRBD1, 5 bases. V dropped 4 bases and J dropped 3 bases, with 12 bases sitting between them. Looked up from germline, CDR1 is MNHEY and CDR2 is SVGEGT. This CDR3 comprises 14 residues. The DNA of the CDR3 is TGTGCCAGCAGTTCCAGGGCAGGGTACACTGAAGCTTTCTTT. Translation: CASSSRAGYTEAFF.

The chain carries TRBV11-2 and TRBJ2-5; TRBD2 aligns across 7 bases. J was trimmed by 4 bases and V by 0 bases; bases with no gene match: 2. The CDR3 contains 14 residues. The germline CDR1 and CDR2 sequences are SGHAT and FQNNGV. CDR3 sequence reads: CASSLDGGGETQYF. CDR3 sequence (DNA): TGTGCCAGCAGCTTAGATGGCGGGGGAGAGACCCAGTACTTC. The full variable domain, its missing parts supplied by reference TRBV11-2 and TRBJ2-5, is EAGVAQSPRYKIIEKRQSVAFWCNPISGHATLYWYQQILGQGPKLLIQFQNNGVVDDSQLPKDRFSAERLKGVDSTLKIQPAKLEDSAVYLCASSLDGGGETQYFGPGTRLLVL.